What follows are 23 T cell receptor beta chains derived from one specimen sequenced in a study of cytomegalovirus exposure and HLA in healthy donors. Vbeta (60) and Jbeta (13) primers were used in the PCR. Clones were sequenced by immunoSEQ multiplex PCR, and TCRdb holds only the in-frame ones, with some missing. There are about 140,000 clones in the sample; 60% to 85% occur only once, and more than 6.5% lies in the top ten. The sequenced sample consisted of PBMCs. These TCRs come from a young man in good health and CMV-seronegative.

The chain joins TRBV25-1 to TRBJ2-7; TRBD2 matches at 11 bases. Germline-derived CDR1 and CDR2 are MGHDK and SYGVNS. J lost 2 bases, V lost 2 bases, and 5 bases had no gene match. The CDR3 spans 16 residues. The CDR3 sequence is CASSEGVAGGPYEQYF. DNA for the CDR3: TGTGCCAGCAGTGAAGGGGTAGCGGGAGGGCCCTACGAGCAGTACTTC.

This clone showed up just a few times. This chain links TRBV5-1 with TRBJ1-4; the D is unclear. This CDR3 has 13 amino acids. V lost 5 bases and J lost 7, with 12 bases in between. Germline-derived CDR1 and CDR2 are SGHRS and YFSETQ. The CDR3 DNA reads TGCGCCAGCAGGACGGAGGGAAGTGAAAAACTGTTTTTT. Translating it yields CASRTEGSEKLFF.

CDR3 region: CASSPGGGGAYEQYF. The CDR3 region has the DNA TGTGCCAGCAGCCCCGGGGGGGGTGGGGCCTACGAGCAGTACTTC. V is TRBV5-6 and J is TRBJ2-7, with 8 bases aligning to TRBD2. The CDR3 has 15 amino acids. Germline loops: CDR1 SGHDT, CDR2 YYEEEE. V lost 4 bases, J lost 2 bases, and 8 bases stayed unmatched. Looking up the rest from reference TRBV5-6 and TRBJ2-7 gives the full variable domain: DAGVTQSPTHLIKTRGQQVTLRCSPKSGHDTVSWYQQALGQGPQFIFQYYEEEERQRGNFPDRFSGHQFPNYSSELNVNALLLGDSALYLCASSPGGGGAYEQYFGPGTRLTVT.

The DNA of the CDR3 is TGTGCCAGCAGCTTCGGGACTCCGCAGACCCAGTACTTC. Amino acids: CASSFGTPQTQYF. V is TRBV11-2 and J is TRBJ2-5; possible D gene TRBD2, 6 bases. V lost 3 bases and J 6 bases, leaving 11 bases between the germline ends. The CDR3 is made up of 13 amino acids. The germline V gene has CDR1 SGHAT and CDR2 FQNNGV.

This clone was observed once. J is TRBJ2-7 and V is TRBV2; D possibly corresponds to TRBD2 (5 bases). Deletions cut 0 bases from V and 2 bases from J, with 8 bases between. CDR1 is SNHLY and CDR2 is FYNNEI in the germline V gene. The CDR3 length is 14 residues. This CDR3 is CASSEAYGTYEQYF. The CDR3 bases are TGTGCCAGCAGTGAAGCGTACGGGACCTACGAGCAGTACTTC.

This clone has only a few counts. The chain is built from TRBV6-5 and TRBJ2-3; TRBD2 might be the D (6 bases). Germline V gene lookup returns CDR1 MNHEY and CDR2 SVGAGI. The CDR3 consists of 14 residues. The V end was cut by 8 bases, the J end by 4 bases, with 16 bases between. The CDR3 reads CASSPSAGPDTQYF. DNA of the CDR3: TGTGCCAGCTCCCCCTCAGCGGGCCCAGATACGCAGTATTTT.

The chain combines TRBV27 with TRBJ2-2; the match to TRBD1 covers 7 bases. Trimming at V came to 3 bases and at J to 6 bases, leaving 16 bases not matched to a gene. CDR1 is MNHEY and CDR2 is SMNVEV in the germline V gene (reference sequence). This CDR3 is 18 amino acids long. CDR3 residues: CASSFSGTASRWAGELFF. The CDR3 nucleotides are TGTGCCAGCAGTTTTTCAGGGACAGCCTCCCGGTGGGCCGGGGAGCTGTTTTTT.

V and J are TRBV28 and TRBJ2-3; weak D call: TRBD2 (6 bases). CDR1 and CDR2 from the germline V gene are MDHEN and SYDVKM. V was trimmed by 2 bases and J by 5 bases, leaving 11 bases between them. This CDR3 spans 14 amino acids. The CDR3 reads CASSLGLALDTQYF. CDR3 coding DNA: TGTGCCAGCAGTTTAGGCCTAGCGCTAGATACGCAGTATTTT.

The rearrangement links TRBV29-1 to TRBJ2-5; TRBD1 aligns across 7 bases. This CDR3 region has 14 residues. CDR1 and CDR2 from the germline V gene are SQVTM and ANQGSEA. Trimming took 4 bases from V and 2 from J; bases not matched to a gene: 7. The CDR3 spells CSVARDSLQETQYF. Here the CDR3 DNA reads TGCAGCGTTGCACGGGACAGTTTACAAGAGACCCAGTACTTC.

Remarks on this clone: It is unclear where the CDR3 begins or ends on the DNA, so no DNA is shown, and the CDR3 is as TCRdb lists it. This chain's CDR3 is CASSSTLGYYEQYF. This chain joins TRBV7-8 and TRBJ2-7; the D segment call TRBD1 is taken from the table without a DNA check. From germline, CDR1 is SGHVS and CDR2 FQNEAQ. 14 amino acids form the CDR3, both terminal residues included.

J is TRBJ1-2 and V is TRBV30, with a weak D call TRBD1 (5 bases). This CDR3 has 12 amino acids. The V end was cut by 7 bases, the J end by 4 bases, with 13 bases between. CDR1 GTSNPN and CDR2 SVGIG come from the germline V gene (reference sequence). CDR3 residues: CASQGRSYGYTF. CDR3 nucleotide sequence: TGTGCCTCCCAGGGTCGGAGCTATGGCTACACCTTC.

This chain connects TRBV5-1 to TRBJ2-1; the match to TRBD2 covers 9 bases. The germline CDR1 and CDR2 sequences are SGHRS and YFSETQ. V gave up 4 bases and J gave up 10 bases; unmatched junction bases: 9. The CDR3 loop spans 14 amino acids. The CDR3 DNA follows: TGCGCCAGCAGCCCCGGGACTAGCCTCGGCGAGCAGTTCTTC. The encoded protein is CASSPGTSLGEQFF.

The chain recombines TRBV15 with TRBJ2-7; a possible D gene is TRBD2 (6 bases). V dropped 1 base and J dropped 1 base, with 11 bases sitting between them. This CDR3 is built from 15 residues. Germline V gene lookup returns CDR1 LNHNV and CDR2 YYDKDF (reference sequence). CDR3 DNA: TGTGCCACCAGCAGAGCCTTAGCGGTGTCCTACGAGCAGTACTTC. It encodes CATSRALAVSYEQYF.

This chain uses TRBV9 with TRBJ2-1, with D perhaps matching TRBD2 (5 bases). The germline CDR1 and CDR2 sequences are SGDLS and YYNGEE. Trimming removed 0 bases at V and 0 bases at J, with 7 bases between. The CDR3 loop spans 15 amino acids. CDR3 sequence reads: CASSVVGSSYNEQFF. Written as DNA, the CDR3 is TGTGCCAGCAGCGTAGTGGGGAGCTCCTACAATGAGCAGTTCTTC. The whole variable domain, filled in from reference TRBV9 and TRBJ2-1, reads DSGVTQTPKHLITATGQRVTLRCSPRSGDLSVYWYQQSLDQGLQFLIQYYNGEERAKGNILERFSAQQFPDLHSELNLSSLELGDSALYFCASSVVGSSYNEQFFGPGTRLTVL.

In this sample, this clone turned up a few times. One end of the junction varies from germline; a read error may be responsible. The chain employs TRBV30 and TRBJ2-2; 13 positions match TRBD2. This CDR3 has 14 amino acids. Germline CDR1 is GTSNPN and CDR2 is SVGIG (reference sequence). CDR3 in DNA: TGCGGACTAGCGGGAGATTTTGGCACCGGGGAGCTGTTTTTT. It yields the protein CGLAGDFGTGELFF.

A remark on this clone: Relative to the germline gene, one junction end is altered; a read error may explain this. The chain recombines TRBV29-1 with TRBJ2-1; 9 bases map to TRBD2. The CDR3 extends over 14 amino acids. Germline-derived CDR1 and CDR2 are SQVTM and ANQGSEA. DNA of the CDR3: TGCAGCATTGAAGGGGCTAGCGGGAATTACGAGCAGTTCTTC. Protein sequence: CSIEGASGNYEQFF.

The J gene is TRBJ1-1, the V gene TRBV19; D not certain. This CDR3 spans 12 amino acids. V was clipped by 3 bases and J by 7 bases, with 9 bases between them. Germline-derived CDR1 and CDR2 are LNHDA and SQIVND (reference sequence). CDR3 DNA sequence: TGTGCCAGTAGTATTGGCAGGCATGAAGCTTTCTTT. Amino acids: CASSIGRHEAFF.

This clone occurred a few times. The V call is TRBV28, the J call TRBJ1-6, with a weak D call TRBD1 (5 bases). With 4 bases removed from V and 8 bases from J, the gap between germline ends came to 6 bases. The CDR3 loop spans 12 amino acids. Germline assignment: CDR1 MDHEN and CDR2 SYDVKM. CDR3 in DNA: TGTGCCAGCAGTTGGGGGGATTCACCCCTCCACTTT. Translating gives CASSWGDSPLHF.

The V call is TRBV5-4, the J call TRBJ2-2; maybe TRBD2 (5 bases). This CDR3 comprises 16 residues. Germline V gene data show CDR1 as SGHNT and CDR2 as YYREEE (reference sequence). Trimming cost V 0 bases and J 6 bases, with 15 bases left between them. The CDR3 coding sequence is TGTGCCAGCAGCTTGGCCGAGGGAGTGGTCGCCGGGGAGCTGTTTTTT. Translation gives CASSLAEGVVAGELFF.

V and J are TRBV6-1 and TRBJ2-5, with a tentative D call TRBD1 (6 bases). This CDR3 contains 15 residues. The germline V and J ends were trimmed by 6 bases and 4 bases, with 18 bases remaining between them. The germline CDR1 and CDR2 sequences are MNHNS and SASEGT. CDR3 bases: TGTGCCAGCAGAGAGAGTACAGGGTTGGTAGAGACCCAGTACTTC. Translation gives CASRESTGLVETQYF.

The V and J genes are TRBV11-1 and TRBJ2-1; 15 nucleotides align to TRBD2. Trimming removed 5 bases from V and 4 bases from J; junction bases left unmatched: 6. The CDR3 contains 17 residues. The germline V gene encodes CDR1 SGHAT and CDR2 FQDESV (reference sequence). The chain's CDR3 is CASSQSGLAGGYNEQFF. The DNA for the CDR3 is TGTGCCAGCAGCCAATCCGGACTAGCGGGGGGGTACAATGAGCAGTTCTTC. The variable domain in full, with the rest retrieved from reference TRBV11-1 and TRBJ2-1, is EAEVAQSPRYKITEKSQAVAFWCDPISGHATLYWYRQILGQGPELLVQFQDESVVDDSQLPKDRFSAERLKGVDSTLKIQPAELGDSAMYLCASSQSGLAGGYNEQFFGPGTRLTVL.

In its sample, this clone was seen once. The CDR3 sequence is CASSVRPGGQDEQFF. The CDR3, as DNA: TGTGCCAGCAGTGTAAGGCCAGGGGGCCAGGATGAGCAGTTCTTC. The genes are TRBV6-1 and TRBJ2-1; TRBD1 aligns across 8 bases. CDR1 is MNHNS, CDR2 SASEGT, per germline. V was pared by 4 bases and J by 8 bases, with 10 bases of the junction left unmatched. This CDR3 region has 15 residues.

This clone was found once. The genes are TRBV9 and TRBJ2-3; a weak D match, TRBD2 (7 bases). The V end was cut by 6 bases, the J end by 1 base, with 12 bases between. Per germline, CDR1 SGDLS and CDR2 YYNGEE. The CDR3 spans 14 residues. The CDR3 reads CASTKGGGTDTQYF. The CDR3 DNA follows: TGTGCCAGCACCAAGGGGGGGGGCACAGATACGCAGTATTTT.